What follows is one T cell receptor (beta chain) and its context. The junction and the germline gene differ at one end; a read error may be behind it. The same CDR3 can be traced to other DNA sequences in this sample. The sample is drawn from a study of control samples from healthy donors and cancer patients. Sequencing used immunoSEQ multiplex PCR; TCRdb keeps in-frame clones, though not all of them. The sample lists approximately 70,000 clones, 84% occurring once. The CDR3 loop spans 17 amino acids. The V gene's germline CDR1 is SGDLS and CDR2 YYNGEE. The chain couples TRBV9 to TRBJ2-3; maybe TRBD2 (6 bases). Material for sequencing was blood. The receptor comes from a man aged 50 to 60 in good health. DNA for the CDR3: TGTGCCAGTAGCGTAGAACTAGCCGGTCCTAGCACAGATACGCAGTATTTT. It encodes CASSVELAGPSTDTQYF.